A selection of T cell receptor beta chains follows, all from one sample in a study of blood T cell repertoires in COVID-19. TCRdb's table, derived via immunoSEQ multiplex PCR, lists solely in-frame clones and lacks some. The sample lists roughly 200,000 clones; about nine tenths were seen once. Specimen: peripheral blood. These receptors were taken from a man aged 40-49 years with acute or convalescent COVID-19. Each CDR3 is given with its conserved first and last residue. Each record gives: J gene, clone size, D gene, V gene, CDR3 protein, CDR3 DNA. D genes are given only for firm matches. Clone size is shown for a subset of rows, as once, few, many or a class of expanded clone.

j_gene: TRBJ1-5
abundance: NA
d_gene: NA
v_gene: TRBV6-5
CDR3aa: CASSYPGSNQPQHF
CDR3nt: TGTGCCAGCAGTTACCCGGGTAGCAATCAGCCCCAGCATTTT

j_gene: TRBJ2-5
abundance: NA
d_gene: TRBD1
v_gene: TRBV30
CDR3aa: CAWEPENRGETQYF
CDR3nt: TGTGCCTGGGAACCTGAGAACAGGGGGGAGACCCAGTACTTC

j_gene: TRBJ1-2
abundance: NA
d_gene: NA
v_gene: TRBV5-5
CDR3aa: CASSLAISGTRYGYTF
CDR3nt: TGTGCCAGCAGCCTCGCTATTTCCGGGACACGTTATGGCTACACCTTC

j_gene: TRBJ1-1
abundance: once
d_gene: NA
v_gene: TRBV6-2/TRBV6-3
CDR3aa: CASSSLLMNTEAFF
CDR3nt: TGTGCCAGCAGTTCCTTACTGATGAACACTGAAGCTTTCTTT

j_gene: TRBJ1-4
abundance: NA
d_gene: TRBD1
v_gene: TRBV5-6
CDR3aa: CASSLAWGQTFNEKLFF
CDR3nt: TGTGCCAGCAGCTTGGCCTGGGGACAGACTTTTAATGAAAAACTGTTTTTT

j_gene: TRBJ2-7
abundance: NA
d_gene: NA
v_gene: TRBV9
CDR3aa: CASSVGSREGEQYF
CDR3nt: TGTGCCAGCAGCGTAGGGAGCAGGGAAGGCGAGCAGTACTTC

j_gene: TRBJ1-6
abundance: NA
d_gene: NA
v_gene: TRBV10-3
CDR3aa: CAISDSRETGFRDSPLHF
CDR3nt: TGTGCCATCAGTGATAGTCGGGAAACAGGGTTCAGGGATTCACCCCTCCACTTT

j_gene: TRBJ1-6
abundance: few
d_gene: TRBD1
v_gene: TRBV30
CDR3aa: CAWSGQGNSPLHF
CDR3nt: TGTGCCTGGAGTGGACAGGGGAATTCACCCCTCCACTTT

j_gene: TRBJ2-1
abundance: NA
d_gene: NA
v_gene: TRBV7-9
CDR3aa: CASSQGLYNEQFF
CDR3nt: TGTGCCAGCAGCCAGGGCCTATACAATGAGCAGTTCTTC

j_gene: TRBJ2-3
abundance: once
d_gene: TRBD2
v_gene: TRBV5-4
CDR3aa: CASSSYKRGGTDTQYF
CDR3nt: TGTGCCAGCAGCTCCTACAAGCGGGGGGGCACAGATACGCAGTATTTT

j_gene: TRBJ2-7
abundance: NA
d_gene: NA
v_gene: TRBV10-2
CDR3aa: CASRIYEQYF
CDR3nt: TGCGCCAGCCGTATCTACGAGCAGTACTTC

j_gene: TRBJ2-7
abundance: NA
d_gene: TRBD1
v_gene: TRBV5-1
CDR3aa: CASSEAGTGAYEQYF
CDR3nt: TGCGCCAGCAGCGAGGCCGGGACAGGGGCATACGAGCAGTACTTC

j_gene: TRBJ2-1
abundance: NA
d_gene: TRBD2
v_gene: TRBV30
CDR3aa: CAWSVQGLAQFF
CDR3nt: TGTGCCTGGAGTGTACAAGGACTAGCGCAGTTCTTC

j_gene: TRBJ1-3
abundance: once
d_gene: NA
v_gene: TRBV5-1
CDR3aa: CASSLTVGRANTIYF
CDR3nt: TGCGCCAGCAGCTTGACGGTCGGCAGGGCGAACACCATATATTTT

j_gene: TRBJ2-1
abundance: NA
d_gene: TRBD1
v_gene: TRBV7-2
CDR3aa: CASSPEGQVSNEQFF
CDR3nt: TGTGCCAGCAGCCCGGAGGGACAGGTTAGCAATGAGCAGTTCTTC

j_gene: TRBJ1-6
abundance: NA
d_gene: NA
v_gene: TRBV6-2/TRBV6-3
CDR3aa: CASSRWRDLSTSPLHF
CDR3nt: TGTGCCAGCAGCCGATGGCGGGACTTATCTACTTCACCCCTCCACTTT

j_gene: TRBJ2-7
abundance: NA
d_gene: NA
v_gene: TRBV5-1
CDR3aa: CASSLDANRGGYEQYF
CDR3nt: TGCGCCAGCAGCTTGGATGCGAACAGGGGAGGCTACGAGCAGTACTTC

j_gene: TRBJ2-3
abundance: NA
d_gene: TRBD2
v_gene: TRBV13
CDR3aa: CASSLKAGDSTNTQYF
CDR3nt: TGTGCCAGCAGCTTAAAAGCGGGGGATAGCACAAATACGCAGTATTTT

j_gene: TRBJ1-4
abundance: NA
d_gene: TRBD1
v_gene: TRBV7-2
CDR3aa: CASSSSTGYNEKLFF
CDR3nt: TGTGCCAGCAGCTCCTCGACAGGGTATAATGAAAAACTGTTTTTT

j_gene: TRBJ1-2
abundance: NA
d_gene: NA
v_gene: TRBV10-2
CDR3aa: CASSDWAGGSYYGYTF
CDR3nt: TGCGCCAGCAGTGATTGGGCGGGCGGGAGCTACTATGGCTACACCTTC

j_gene: TRBJ1-4
abundance: once
d_gene: NA
v_gene: TRBV30
CDR3aa: CAWRRQRNEKLFF
CDR3nt: TGTGCCTGGAGAAGGCAGCGGAATGAAAAACTGTTTTTT

j_gene: TRBJ1-4
abundance: NA
d_gene: TRBD1
v_gene: TRBV4-2
CDR3aa: CASSQGQGWEKLFF
CDR3nt: TGTGCCAGCAGCCAGGGACAGGGTTGGGAAAAACTGTTTTTT

j_gene: TRBJ1-2
abundance: NA
d_gene: NA
v_gene: TRBV2
CDR3aa: CASKTLQGNYGYTF
CDR3nt: TGTGCCAGCAAAACCTTACAGGGTAACTATGGCTACACCTTC

j_gene: TRBJ1-5
abundance: NA
d_gene: NA
v_gene: TRBV3-1/TRBV3-2
CDR3aa: CASSQDVLQPQHF
CDR3nt: TGTGCCAGCAGCCAAGATGTATTACAGCCCCAGCATTTT

j_gene: TRBJ1-2
abundance: NA
d_gene: NA
v_gene: TRBV5-4
CDR3aa: CASSASGVYGYTF
CDR3nt: TGTGCCAGCAGCGCCTCAGGGGTCTATGGCTACACCTTC

j_gene: TRBJ2-7
abundance: once
d_gene: NA
v_gene: TRBV27
CDR3aa: CASSSREETYEQYF
CDR3nt: TGTGCCAGCAGTAGCAGGGAAGAGACCTACGAGCAGTACTTC

j_gene: TRBJ2-7
abundance: NA
d_gene: NA
v_gene: TRBV6-2/TRBV6-3
CDR3aa: CASSPTALEQYF
CDR3nt: TGTGCCAGCAGTCCAACAGCACTCGAGCAGTACTTC

j_gene: TRBJ1-4
abundance: NA
d_gene: TRBD1
v_gene: TRBV7-9
CDR3aa: CASSFRDREKLFF
CDR3nt: TGTGCCAGCAGCTTTAGGGACAGAGAAAAACTGTTTTTT

j_gene: TRBJ1-2
abundance: NA
d_gene: TRBD1
v_gene: TRBV14
CDR3aa: CASSQAGTGVYGYTF
CDR3nt: TGTGCCAGCAGCCAAGCAGGGACAGGGGTATATGGCTACACCTTC

j_gene: TRBJ1-6
abundance: NA
d_gene: NA
v_gene: TRBV24-1
CDR3aa: CATSDPHWKTGTDGSYNSPLHF
CDR3nt: TGTGCCACCAGTGATCCCCACTGGAAGACAGGTACGGACGGCTCCTATAATTCACCCCTCCACTTT

j_gene: TRBJ1-6
abundance: NA
d_gene: NA
v_gene: TRBV30
CDR3aa: CAWIKEGRYNSPLHF
CDR3nt: TGTGCCTGGATCAAAGAGGGCCGGTATAATTCACCCCTCCACTTT

j_gene: TRBJ1-1
abundance: NA
d_gene: NA
v_gene: TRBV27
CDR3aa: CASRRVTGLEAEAFF
CDR3nt: TGTGCCAGCAGACGCGTAACAGGGCTGGAGGCTGAAGCTTTCTTT

j_gene: TRBJ1-2
abundance: NA
d_gene: TRBD1
v_gene: TRBV4-1
CDR3aa: CASSQGSAGTGGLFIYGYTF
CDR3nt: TGCGCCAGCAGCCAAGGGTCCGCCGGGACAGGGGGCTTATTTATCTATGGCTACACCTTC

j_gene: TRBJ1-3
abundance: NA
d_gene: NA
v_gene: TRBV19
CDR3aa: CASSIVSGHSGNTIYF
CDR3nt: TGTGCCAGTAGTATAGTATCCGGACACTCTGGAAACACCATATATTTT

j_gene: TRBJ2-3
abundance: NA
d_gene: TRBD2
v_gene: TRBV5-4
CDR3aa: CASSLERAGGSTDTQYF
CDR3nt: TGTGCCAGCAGCTTGGAACGGGCGGGGGGGAGCACAGATACGCAGTATTTT

j_gene: TRBJ1-5
abundance: NA
d_gene: NA
v_gene: TRBV28
CDR3aa: CASSLPGGASNQPQHF
CDR3nt: TGTGCCAGCAGCCTCCCAGGAGGAGCAAGCAATCAGCCCCAGCATTTT

j_gene: TRBJ1-2
abundance: few
d_gene: NA
v_gene: TRBV28
CDR3aa: CASSFSSPGHGYTF
CDR3nt: TGTGCCAGCAGTTTTTCTTCCCCGGGTCATGGCTACACCTTC

j_gene: TRBJ1-5
abundance: NA
d_gene: NA
v_gene: TRBV19
CDR3aa: CASRLQVGQPQHF
CDR3nt: TGTGCCAGTAGACTGCAGGTTGGTCAGCCCCAGCATTTT

j_gene: TRBJ2-7
abundance: NA
d_gene: NA
v_gene: TRBV27
CDR3aa: CASSLKGHGSYEQYF
CDR3nt: TGTGCCAGCAGTTTAAAGGGACATGGCTCCTACGAGCAGTACTTC

j_gene: TRBJ2-5
abundance: NA
d_gene: NA
v_gene: TRBV6-5
CDR3aa: CASSYPEAGGETQYF
CDR3nt: TGTGCCAGCAGTTACCCCGAGGCCGGGGGTGAGACCCAGTACTTC

j_gene: TRBJ2-1
abundance: NA
d_gene: NA
v_gene: TRBV5-5
CDR3aa: CASSPTSYNEQFF
CDR3nt: TGTGCCAGCAGCCCGACTAGTTACAATGAGCAGTTCTTC

j_gene: TRBJ1-1
abundance: once
d_gene: NA
v_gene: TRBV11-3
CDR3aa: CASSVAGAAEAFF
CDR3nt: TGTGCCAGCAGCGTGGCAGGGGCAGCTGAAGCTTTCTTT

j_gene: TRBJ2-3
abundance: NA
d_gene: TRBD2
v_gene: TRBV6-5
CDR3aa: CASSYRTSGGAVTQYF
CDR3nt: TGTGCCAGCAGTTACCGGACTAGCGGGGGGGCAGTGACGCAGTATTTT

j_gene: TRBJ2-5
abundance: NA
d_gene: TRBD2
v_gene: TRBV7-2
CDR3aa: CASSSLAGGRETQYF
CDR3nt: TGTGCCAGCAGCTCTCTAGCGGGGGGCAGGGAGACCCAGTACTTC

j_gene: TRBJ2-7
abundance: NA
d_gene: NA
v_gene: TRBV30
CDR3aa: CAWWTSGAYEQYF
CDR3nt: TGTGCCTGGTGGACGTCCGGGGCCTACGAGCAGTACTTC

j_gene: TRBJ2-7
abundance: NA
d_gene: TRBD1
v_gene: TRBV15
CDR3aa: CATSRGVLGQGTYEQYF
CDR3nt: TGTGCCACCAGCAGAGGCGTACTGGGACAGGGGACCTACGAGCAGTACTTC

j_gene: TRBJ2-2
abundance: NA
d_gene: TRBD1
v_gene: TRBV6-2/TRBV6-3
CDR3aa: CASSYTPTGTDTGELFF
CDR3nt: TGTGCCAGCAGTTACACCCCGACAGGGACAGACACCGGGGAGCTGTTTTTT

j_gene: TRBJ2-7
abundance: NA
d_gene: TRBD1
v_gene: TRBV27
CDR3aa: CASSRDRGTFLGYEQYF
CDR3nt: TGTGCCAGCAGTAGGGACAGGGGCACATTTCTCGGCTACGAGCAGTACTTC

j_gene: TRBJ2-1
abundance: NA
d_gene: NA
v_gene: TRBV18
CDR3aa: CASSPLRTTGNEQFF
CDR3nt: TGTGCCAGCTCACCACTCCGGACTACCGGCAATGAGCAGTTCTTC

j_gene: TRBJ1-5
abundance: NA
d_gene: NA
v_gene: TRBV2
CDR3aa: CASTGSGGSHSNQPQHF
CDR3nt: TGTGCCAGCACCGGATCGGGGGGTTCCCATAGCAATCAGCCCCAGCATTTT

j_gene: TRBJ2-5
abundance: once
d_gene: TRBD2
v_gene: TRBV6-4
CDR3aa: CASSEAPGGAQYF
CDR3nt: TGTGCCAGCAGTGAGGCCCCGGGAGGGGCCCAGTACTTC

j_gene: TRBJ2-3
abundance: once
d_gene: NA
v_gene: TRBV27
CDR3aa: CASSLSSRSTDTQYF
CDR3nt: TGTGCCAGCAGTTTATCTAGCAGAAGCACAGATACGCAGTATTTT

j_gene: TRBJ2-7
abundance: NA
d_gene: NA
v_gene: TRBV27
CDR3aa: CASSSLGGPSYEQYF
CDR3nt: TGTGCCAGCAGTTCCCTTGGTGGCCCGTCCTACGAGCAGTACTTC

j_gene: TRBJ1-1
abundance: NA
d_gene: TRBD1
v_gene: TRBV3-1/TRBV3-2
CDR3aa: CASSLTGVGTEAFF
CDR3nt: TGTGCCAGCAGCCTTACAGGGGTTGGGACTGAAGCTTTCTTT